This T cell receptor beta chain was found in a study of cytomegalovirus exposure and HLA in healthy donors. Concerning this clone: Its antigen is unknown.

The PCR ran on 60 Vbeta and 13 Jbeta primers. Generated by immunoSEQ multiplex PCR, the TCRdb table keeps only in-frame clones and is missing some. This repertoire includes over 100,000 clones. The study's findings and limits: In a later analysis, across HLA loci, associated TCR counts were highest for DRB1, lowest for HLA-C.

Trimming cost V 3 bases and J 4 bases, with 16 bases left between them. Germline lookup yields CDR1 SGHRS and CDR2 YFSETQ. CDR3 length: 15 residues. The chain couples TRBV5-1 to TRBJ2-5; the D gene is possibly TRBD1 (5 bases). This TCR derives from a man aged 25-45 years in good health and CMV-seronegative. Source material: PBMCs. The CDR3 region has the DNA TGCGCCAGCAGCTCCTATGGTAGGGGAATAGAGACCCAGTACTTC. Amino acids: CASSSYGRGIETQYF.